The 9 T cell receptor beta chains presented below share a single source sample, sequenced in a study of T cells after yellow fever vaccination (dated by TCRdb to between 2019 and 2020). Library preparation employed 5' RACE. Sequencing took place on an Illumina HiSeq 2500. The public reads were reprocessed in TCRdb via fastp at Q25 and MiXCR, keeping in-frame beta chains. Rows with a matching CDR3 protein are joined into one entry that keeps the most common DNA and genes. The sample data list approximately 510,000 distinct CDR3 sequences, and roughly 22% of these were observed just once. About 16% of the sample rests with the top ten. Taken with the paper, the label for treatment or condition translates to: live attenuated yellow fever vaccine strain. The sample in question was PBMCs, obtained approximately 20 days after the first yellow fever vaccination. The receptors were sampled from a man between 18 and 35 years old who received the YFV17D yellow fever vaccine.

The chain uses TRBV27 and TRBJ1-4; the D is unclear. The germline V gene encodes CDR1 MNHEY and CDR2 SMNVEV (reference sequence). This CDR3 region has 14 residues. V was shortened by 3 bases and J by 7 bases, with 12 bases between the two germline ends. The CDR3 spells CASSFLGSSEKLFF. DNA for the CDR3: TGTGCCAGCAGTTTTCTGGGATCTTCTGAAAAACTGTTTTTT. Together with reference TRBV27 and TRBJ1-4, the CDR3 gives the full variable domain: EAQVTQNPRYLITVTGKKLTVTCSQNMNHEYMSWYRQDPGLGLRQIYYSMNVEVTDKGDVPEGYKVSRKEKRNFPLILESPSPNQTSLYFCASSFLGSSEKLFFGSGTQLSVL.

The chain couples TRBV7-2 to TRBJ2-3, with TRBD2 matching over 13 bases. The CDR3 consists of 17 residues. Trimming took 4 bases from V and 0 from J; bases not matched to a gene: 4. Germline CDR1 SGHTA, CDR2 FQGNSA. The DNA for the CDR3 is TGTGCCAGCAGCTGGACTAGCGGGGGCTCTAGCACAGATACGCAGTATTTT. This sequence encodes CASSWTSGGSSTDTQYF.

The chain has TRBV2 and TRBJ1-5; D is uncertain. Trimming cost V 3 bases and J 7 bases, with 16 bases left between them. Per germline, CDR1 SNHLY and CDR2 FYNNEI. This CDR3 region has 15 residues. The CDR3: CASSDATDPYQPQHF. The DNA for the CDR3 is TGTGCCAGCAGTGATGCAACAGATCCTTACCAGCCCCAGCATTTT.

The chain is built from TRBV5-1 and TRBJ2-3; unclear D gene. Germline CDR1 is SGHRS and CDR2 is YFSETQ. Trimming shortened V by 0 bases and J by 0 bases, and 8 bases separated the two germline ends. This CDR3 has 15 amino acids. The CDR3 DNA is TGCGCCAGCAGCTTGGACATTTCGAGCACAGATACGCAGTATTTT. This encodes CASSLDISSTDTQYF.

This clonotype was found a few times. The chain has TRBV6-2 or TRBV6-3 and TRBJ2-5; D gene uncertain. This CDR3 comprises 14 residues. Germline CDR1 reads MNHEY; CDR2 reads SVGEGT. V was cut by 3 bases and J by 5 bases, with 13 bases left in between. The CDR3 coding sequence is TGTGCCAGCAGTTATTGGTCCACTCTGGAGACCCAGTACTTC. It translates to CASSYWSTLETQYF.

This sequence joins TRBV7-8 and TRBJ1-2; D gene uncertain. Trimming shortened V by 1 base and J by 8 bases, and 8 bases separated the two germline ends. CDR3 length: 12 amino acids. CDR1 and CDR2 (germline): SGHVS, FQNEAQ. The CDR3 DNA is TGTGCCAGCAGCTTAGATAGGCAGGGCTACACCTTC. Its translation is CASSLDRQGYTF.

The CDR3 spells CSVRDLGRNQPQHF. The CDR3 nucleotides read TGCAGCGTTAGGGACTTGGGGAGGAATCAGCCCCAGCATTTT. The V and J genes are TRBV29-1 and TRBJ1-5, with D maybe TRBD1 (5 bases). Germline assignment: CDR1 SQVTM and CDR2 ANQGSEA. The CDR3 spans 14 residues. The V gene lost 5 bases and the J gene lost 4 bases, with 15 bases spanning the gap.

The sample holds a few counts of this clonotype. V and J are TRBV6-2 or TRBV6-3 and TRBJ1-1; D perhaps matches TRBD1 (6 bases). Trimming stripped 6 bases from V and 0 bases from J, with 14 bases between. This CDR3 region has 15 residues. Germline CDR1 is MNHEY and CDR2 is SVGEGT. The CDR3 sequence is CASSPDRSLNTEAFF. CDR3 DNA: TGTGCCAGCAGCCCCGACAGGTCGTTGAACACTGAAGCTTTCTTT.

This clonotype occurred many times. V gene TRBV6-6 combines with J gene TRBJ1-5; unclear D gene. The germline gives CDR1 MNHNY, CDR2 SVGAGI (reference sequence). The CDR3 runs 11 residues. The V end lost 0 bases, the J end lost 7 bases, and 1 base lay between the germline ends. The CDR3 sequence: CASSYSQPQHF. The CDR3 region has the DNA TGTGCCAGCAGTTACTCCCAGCCCCAGCATTTT.